A selection of T cell receptor beta chains follows, all from one sample in a study of blood T cells in healthy people across ages. A single record per CDR3 protein comes from TCRdb applying MiXCR to the 5' RACE reads. The data contain hundreds of thousands of distinct CDR3 sequences, 58% of them singletons. The material sequenced was blood. The receptors derive from a man in his sixties in good health. Both conserved end residues are part of each CDR3. D genes are given only for firm matches. The size entry is marked missing in some rows and otherwise reads once, few, many or a size class.

size	V	J	D	CDR3	DNA
.	TRBV7-9	TRBJ1-4	.	CASSFDTRGEKLFF	TGTGCCAGCAGCTTTGACACAAGAGGAGAAAAACTGTTTTTT
.	TRBV7-9	TRBJ2-4	TRBD1	CASSFTGDPQQYF	TGTGCCAGCAGCTTCACAGGGGACCCCCAGCAGTACTTC
.	TRBV3-1	TRBJ2-5	.	CASSLTGEGETQYF	TGTGCCAGCAGCCTAACAGGGGAGGGAGAGACCCAGTACTTC
many	TRBV10-3	TRBJ2-4	TRBD2	CARSLAGIAKNIQYF	TGTGCCAGGTCACTAGCGGGAATAGCCAAAAACATTCAGTACTTC
few	TRBV7-9	TRBJ2-5	.	CASSLTSREQYF	TGTGCCAGCAGCTTAACAAGCAGAGAGCAGTACTTC
.	TRBV2	TRBJ2-7	.	CASNFFGAGKTYEQYF	TGTGCCAGCAACTTCTTTGGGGCAGGGAAAACCTACGAGCAGTACTTC
few	TRBV5-1	TRBJ1-4	.	CASSLAQPAREKLFF	TGCGCCAGCAGCTTGGCACAGCCCGCCCGCGAAAAACTGTTTTTT
.	TRBV13	TRBJ1-4	.	CASSLGRVGEKLFF	TGTGCCAGCAGCTTAGGCAGGGTCGGTGAAAAACTGTTTTTT
.	TRBV10-3	TRBJ1-1	.	CATEDRNTEAFF	TGTGCCACCGAGGACAGGAACACTGAAGCTTTCTTT
.	TRBV3-1	TRBJ2-5	TRBD2	CASSPHPGLATQETQYF	TGTGCCAGCAGCCCTCACCCCGGACTAGCGACTCAAGAGACCCAGTACTTC
.	TRBV6-1	TRBJ2-5	.	CASRATGTRVPRSETQYF	TGTGCCAGCAGAGCTACCGGGACGAGGGTTCCTCGGTCAGAGACCCAGTACTTC
.	TRBV20-1	TRBJ2-1	TRBD1	CRPVGQGYNEQFF	TGCAGGCCCGTGGGACAGGGGTACAATGAGCAGTTCTTC
.	TRBV5-1	TRBJ2-7	TRBD1	CASSQSTGEFYEQYF	TGCGCCAGCAGCCAATCGACAGGGGAATTCTACGAGCAGTACTTC
.	TRBV7-9	TRBJ1-2	.	CASSETGSGYTF	TGTGCCAGCAGCGAAACTGGGTCTGGCTACACCTTC
few	TRBV5-4	TRBJ1-2	.	CASRDGVRYGYTF	TGTGCCAGCAGGGATGGGGTGCGCTATGGCTACACCTTC
.	TRBV7-9	TRBJ1-2	.	CASSLGTGKSHGYTF	TGTGCCAGCAGCCTAGGCACAGGGAAGAGTCATGGCTACACCTTC
.	TRBV28	TRBJ2-2	.	CASSPPGMGGEPFF	TGTGCCAGCAGTCCCCCTGGCATGGGCGGGGAGCCGTTTTTT
.	TRBV4-2	TRBJ1-2	.	CASSQRDIRYGYTF	TGTGCCAGCAGCCAGAGGGACATCCGCTATGGCTACACCTTC
few	TRBV20-1	TRBJ2-7	.	CSARGPGGKQYF	TGCAGTGCTAGGGGGCCGGGCGGGAAGCAGTACTTC
.	TRBV10-3	TRBJ1-1	.	CAISDMNERRTEAFF	TGTGCCATCAGTGATATGAACGAACGGAGGACTGAAGCTTTCTTT
.	TRBV7-6	TRBJ2-1	TRBD1	CASSLVGRGPDEQFF	TGTGCCAGCAGCTTAGTAGGCAGGGGGCCCGATGAGCAGTTCTTC
few	TRBV20-1	TRBJ1-2	.	CSARVGQGYGYTF	TGCAGTGCTAGAGTAGGGCAGGGATATGGCTACACCTTC
.	TRBV20-1	TRBJ1-3	TRBD1	CSAQDRGRGNTIYF	TGCAGTGCCCAGGACAGGGGGCGTGGAAACACCATATATTTT
many	TRBV10-2	TRBJ2-7	.	CASSEGGTNSYEQYF	TGCGCCAGCAGTGAAGGAGGGACAAATTCCTACGAGCAGTACTTC
.	TRBV20-1	TRBJ2-5	.	CSARTGGDTRGQYF	TGCAGTGCTAGGACTGGAGGGGACACCCGGGGGCAGTACTTC
few	TRBV3-1	TRBJ2-7	TRBD1	CASSPRQGGLPYEQYF	TGTGCCAGCAGTCCCCGACAGGGGGGTTTGCCTTACGAGCAGTACTTC
.	TRBV28	TRBJ2-6	TRBD1	CASRPTGSGANVLTF	TGTGCCAGCAGGCCGACAGGGTCTGGGGCCAACGTCCTGACTTTC
.	TRBV4-1	TRBJ2-7	TRBD2	CASSRTSELSYEQYF	TGCGCCAGCAGCCGGACTAGCGAGCTCTCCTACGAGCAGTACTTC
.	TRBV5-1	TRBJ1-5	TRBD1	CASSSGQENQPQHF	TGCGCCAGCAGCTCTGGACAGGAAAATCAGCCCCAGCATTTT
few	TRBV7-2	TRBJ2-5	TRBD1	CASSSYRGKEGTQYF	TGTGCCAGCAGCTCGTACAGGGGGAAGGAGGGGACCCAGTACTTC
.	TRBV7-2	TRBJ2-1	.	CASSLVTTNEQFF	TGTGCCAGCAGCTTAGTCACTACCAATGAGCAGTTCTTC
.	TRBV20-1	TRBJ1-2	.	CSASTQNYGYTF	TGCAGTGCTAGTACACAGAACTATGGCTACACCTTC
.	TRBV20-1	TRBJ1-1	.	CSARDPAGPHNAEAFF	TGCAGTGCTAGAGATCCGGCCGGCCCCCACAACGCTGAAGCTTTCTTT
.	TRBV5-1	TRBJ2-3	TRBD2	CASSLDRASGGPSTDTQYF	TGCGCCAGCAGCTTGGATCGGGCTAGCGGGGGCCCTAGCACAGATACGCAGTATTTT
.	TRBV12-3/TRBV12-4	TRBJ2-3	.	CASSFRGRGDVEYF	TGTGCCAGCAGTTTTAGGGGGAGAGGAGATGTGGAATATTTT
.	TRBV7-2	TRBJ2-3	.	CAGSLRGRDTQYF	TGTGCCGGCAGCTTACGGGGGAGGGATACGCAGTATTTT
.	TRBV19	TRBJ2-1	.	CASQTRLYNEQFF	TGTGCCAGTCAGACTAGACTCTACAATGAGCAGTTCTTC
.	TRBV20-1	TRBJ2-5	.	CSAPRDPQETQYF	TGCAGTGCCCCGAGAGACCCCCAGGAGACCCAGTACTTC
.	TRBV5-6	TRBJ2-3	TRBD1	CASTSPPGQGGDTQYF	TGTGCCAGCACCTCTCCTCCGGGACAGGGCGGAGATACGCAGTATTTT
once	TRBV4-2	TRBJ2-5	.	CASSQAGGNPQETQYF	TGTGCCAGCAGCCAAGCTGGCGGGAACCCCCAAGAGACCCAGTACTTC
.	TRBV7-9	TRBJ2-7	TRBD1	CASSLGDSRSYEQYF	TGTGCCAGCAGCTTAGGGGACAGCCGCTCCTACGAGCAGTACTTC
.	TRBV7-2	TRBJ1-1	.	CASSPQGSDTEAFF	TGTGCCTCCTCCCCGCAGGGTTCGGACACTGAAGCTTTCTTT
few	TRBV7-2	TRBJ2-1	.	CASSLTQGPYNEQFF	TGTGCCAGCAGCTTAACACAGGGACCCTACAATGAGCAGTTCTTC
once	TRBV6-5	TRBJ1-2	.	CASSYDGLSNGGYTF	TGTGCCAGCAGTTACGACGGCCTCTCGAATGGTGGCTACACCTTC
.	TRBV20-1	TRBJ2-7	.	CSAPGSGNQPQYF	TGCAGTGCGCCAGGGAGTGGCAATCAGCCCCAGTACTTC
few	TRBV7-2	TRBJ2-2	.	CASSLTENTGELFF	TGTGCCAGCAGCTTGACAGAGAACACCGGGGAGCTGTTTTTT
.	TRBV4-1	TRBJ1-2	.	CASSQGPQGNYVYTF	TGCGCCAGCAGCCAAGGACCCCAGGGGAACTATGTCTACACCTTC
.	TRBV18	TRBJ2-5	TRBD1	CASSPPDRGLEYF	TGTGCCAGCTCACCACCGGACAGGGGTTTGGAGTACTTC
.	TRBV7-8	TRBJ2-7	TRBD2	CASSGTSRVEQYF	TGTGCCAGCAGCGGGACTAGCAGGGTCGAGCAGTACTTC
.	TRBV20-1	TRBJ2-5	.	CSASVLETQYF	TGCAGTGCTAGCGTCTTAGAGACCCAGTACTTC
.	TRBV5-1	TRBJ1-1	TRBD1	CASSLDRGRTEAFF	TGCGCCAGCAGCTTGGACAGGGGTAGGACTGAAGCTTTCTTT
.	TRBV12-3/TRBV12-4	TRBJ2-3	.	CASSGLSTDTQYF	TGTGCCAGCAGTGGACTATCCACAGATACGCAGTATTTT
.	TRBV5-1	TRBJ2-3	.	CASSLGPLGSTDTQYF	TGCGCCAGCAGCTTGGGGCCGCTGGGAAGCACAGATACGCAGTATTTT
.	TRBV29-1	TRBJ2-7	TRBD1	CSVAGRTGVEQYF	TGCAGCGTTGCCGGGAGGACAGGGGTCGAGCAGTACTTC
.	TRBV3-1	TRBJ1-2	TRBD1	CASSHVTGDGYTF	TGTGCCAGCAGCCACGTAACAGGGGACGGCTACACCTTC
.	TRBV7-2	TRBJ1-4	.	CASSLMPDNEKLFF	TGTGCCAGCAGCTTAATGCCAGATAATGAAAAACTGTTTTTT
.	TRBV3-1	TRBJ2-1	TRBD2	CASSQDGSRKWTSVYKEQFF	TGTGCCAGCAGCCAAGATGGTTCTCGTAAATGGACTAGCGTGTACAAGGAGCAGTTCTTC
once	TRBV20-1	TRBJ2-7	.	CSAIGDLSYEQYF	TGCAGTGCTATCGGAGACCTCTCCTACGAGCAGTACTTC
.	TRBV20-1	TRBJ1-1	TRBD1	CSASQGEDTEAFF	TGCAGTGCTTCCCAGGGGGAGGACACTGAAGCTTTCTTT